This T cell receptor (beta chain) appears in the sequencing data of a study of vaccination effects on CD4 cells after COVID-19. Study background: The vaccine given was either BNT162b2 or mRNA-1273, in two doses. General observations from the study: There was only 1 of 255 vaccine-induced clones in healthy vaccinees that cross-reacted with common cold coronaviruses.

Profiled with immunoSEQ multiplex PCR; TCRdb holds only in-frame clones, not every one. The table records roughly 52,000 clones, roughly 70% of them present only once. Within the ViraFEST assay, antigen-specific CD4+ T cells underwent expansion with viral peptide pools prior to sequencing. At the end of over 8 days of culture, CD4+ T cells were isolated. Testing of the vaccine recipients showed negative nucleocapsid antibodies and no prior SARS-CoV-2 infection. Two million PBMC per well received approximately 10 IU/ml IL-2 and around 9.8 ug/ml peptides in culture. A half-volume exchange with IL-2 medium occurred on days 3 and 7. Worth noting for this clone: Its antigen remains unidentified.

Germline CDR1 and CDR2: LGHDT and YNNKEL (reference sequence). Trimming stripped 4 bases from V and 0 bases from J, with 21 bases between. The CDR3 sequence is 18 residues long. This TCR derives from a human donor who received a COVID-19 vaccine. Sequenced material: CD4+ T cells from PBMCs cultured with SARS-CoV-2 spike peptides, taken before COVID-19 vaccination. The chain joins TRBV3-1 (or the pseudogene TRBV3-2) to TRBJ2-5; no clear D. The CDR3 sequence: CASSRPSQRIGHQETQYF. The CDR3 DNA is TGTGCCAGCAGCCGTCCCAGTCAACGGATAGGCCACCAAGAGACCCAGTACTTC.